Included here is one T cell receptor (beta chain) sequence, with context. The antigen remains undetermined. The data were obtained in a study of cytomegalovirus exposure and HLA in healthy donors. Study as a whole: The early release's HLA-typed donors yielded about 85 million unique TCRs. The study's findings and limits: TCR beta V segments were, for the most part, productive about 87% or about 30% of the time in an earlier analysis. When presence/absence was analysed, sequencing depth was taken to be roughly uniform across donors. Clonal expansion was found to be greater in HLA-associated TCR beta chains than in equally common others in a later analysis.

The PCR contained 60 Vbeta and 13 Jbeta primers. Here immunoSEQ multiplex PCR was the method, and the copy in TCRdb shows in-frame clones only, minus some. The sample includes tens of thousands of clones. The CDR3 totals 15 residues. V gave up 3 bases and J gave up 5 bases; unmatched junction bases: 3. Germline V gene lookup returns CDR1 MNHEY and CDR2 SMNVEV (reference sequence). The specimen was PBMCs. The J gene is TRBJ2-1, the V gene TRBV27; 11 bases are shared with TRBD2. This receptor was identified in a woman under 40 in good health and CMV-seronegative. The CDR3 DNA is TGTGCCAGCAGTTTCGGGACTAGCGGTCACAATGAGCAGTTCTTC. It translates to CASSFGTSGHNEQFF.